These 19 T cell receptor beta chains came from one sample sequenced in a study of T-cell reconstitution after alpha-beta-depleted transplantation in children. Unique molecular identifiers were used to barcode this TCRbeta library. TCRdb reprocessed the PCR reads with MiXCR, giving one entry per CDR3 protein. The data hold under 350,000 distinct CDR3 sequences, with 9.9% observed a single time. Sequenced material: PBMCs from the stem cell graft donor, taken from the stem cell graft. These receptors all stem from a human donor who donated a stem cell graft to a child with SCID.

This clonotype was observed at least ten times. V gene TRBV5-1 combines with J gene TRBJ2-1, with D unclear. Trimming shortened V by 0 bases and J by 4 bases, and 14 bases separated the two germline ends. There are 16 residues in the CDR3. The germline gives CDR1 SGHRS, CDR2 YFSETQ. The CDR3 spells CASSLVVGKEYNEQFF. The CDR3 DNA reads as TGCGCCAGCAGCTTGGTGGTAGGCAAGGAATACAATGAGCAGTTCTTC. The full variable domain, in which reference TRBV5-1 and TRBJ2-1 provide the parts outside the CDR3, is KAGVTQTPRYLIKTRGQQVTLSCSPISGHRSVSWYQQTPGQGLQFLFEYFSETQRNKGNFPGRFSGRQFSNSRSEMNVSTLELGDSALYLCASSLVVGKEYNEQFFGPGTRLTVL.

The chain carries TRBV7-9 and TRBJ2-3, with a tentative D call TRBD1 (6 bases). In germline, CDR1 is SEHNR, CDR2 FQNEAQ (reference sequence). Deletions cut 4 bases from V and 5 bases from J, with 13 bases between. The CDR3 is 14 residues long. CDR3 residues: CASSSGARGDTQYF. In nucleotides, the CDR3 is TGTGCCAGCAGCTCAGGGGCCCGGGGAGATACGCAGTATTTT. Full variable domain (missing parts from reference TRBV7-9 and TRBJ2-3): DTGVSQNPRHKITKRGQNVTFRCDPISEHNRLYWYRQTLGQGPEFLTYFQNEAQLEKSRLLSDRFSAERPKGSFSTLEIQRTEQGDSAMYLCASSSGARGDTQYFGPGTRLTVL.

This clonotype was recorded many times. The chain joins TRBV10-3 to TRBJ1-4; 8 bases fit TRBD1. The junction had 6 bases not matched to a gene; V was cut back by 8 bases and J by 4 bases. Germline CDR1 is ENHRY and CDR2 is SYGVKD. CDR3 length: 14 residues. This CDR3 is CAIGQGFLNEKLFF. The CDR3 nucleotides read TGTGCCATCGGACAGGGCTTCCTTAATGAAAAACTGTTTTTT.

This clonotype has only a few counts. The chain couples TRBV27 to TRBJ2-5; 8 bases match TRBD1. Germline V CDR1 and CDR2: MNHEY, SMNVEV (reference sequence). This CDR3 contains 13 residues. V was pared by 9 bases and J by 9 bases, with 12 bases of the junction left unmatched. In DNA form, the CDR3 reads TGTGCCAGTTCGGACAGGGCAAAGGCGGCCCAGTACTTC. It translates to CASSDRAKAAQYF.

This clonotype was observed at least ten times. The V call is TRBV10-3, the J call TRBJ2-5; 10 bases are a match to TRBD2. The CDR3 covers 16 residues. Germline V CDR1 and CDR2: ENHRY, SYGVKD. After removal of 4 bases from V and 3 bases from J, the junction contained 8 bases not matched to a gene. DNA for the CDR3: TGTGCCATCAGTGCGGGTAGCGGGGGGCTTAAAGAGACCCAGTACTTC. Amino acids: CAISAGSGGLKETQYF.

V is TRBV7-2 and J is TRBJ2-3, with 9 bases identical to TRBD2. The CDR3 consists of 15 residues. Germline V gene lookup returns CDR1 SGHTA and CDR2 FQGNSA. Trimming took 5 bases from V and 5 from J; bases not matched to a gene: 8. CDR3 nucleotides: TGTGCCAGCAGCCCCAGCGGGGGGACGGTAGATACGCAGTATTTT. Its protein is CASSPSGGTVDTQYF.

This chain uses TRBV29-1 with TRBJ2-1, with TRBD1 identical over 9 bases. After removal of 7 bases from V and 3 bases from J, the junction contained 4 bases not matched to a gene. CDR3 length: 13 residues. The germline gives CDR1 SQVTM, CDR2 ANQGSEA. CDR3: CSATGQGYNEQFF. The CDR3 DNA sequence: TGCAGCGCCACGGGACAGGGCTACAATGAGCAGTTCTTC.

This clonotype was picked up a small number of times. The chain is built from TRBV15 and TRBJ2-7; D call uncertain. The V end was cut by 1 base, the J end by 3 bases, with 7 bases between. The CDR3 sequence is 13 residues long. In germline, CDR1 is LNHNV, CDR2 YYDKDF (reference sequence). In DNA, the CDR3 is TGTGCCACCAGCAGAGCCTCATACTACGAGCAGTACTTC. Encoded protein: CATSRASYYEQYF.

The chain links TRBV7-9 to TRBJ2-7; D is perhaps TRBD1 (7 bases). The V end lost 3 bases, the J end lost 11 bases, and 11 bases lay between the germline ends. This CDR3 contains 11 residues. Per germline, CDR1 SEHNR and CDR2 FQNEAQ (reference sequence). The CDR3 region has the DNA TGTGCCAGCAGCTTGGGCGGGACAGAGTACTTC. Amino acids: CASSLGGTEYF.

This clonotype has more than one count but fewer than ten. The chain carries TRBV12-3 or TRBV12-4 and TRBJ1-5; the match to TRBD1 covers 8 bases. This CDR3 is 16 amino acids long. V trimming: 1 base; J trimming: 4 bases; junction bases outside the gene matches: 6. This CDR3 is CASSLGTGYGNQPQHF. CDR3 nucleotides: TGTGCCAGCAGTTTAGGGACAGGGTATGGGAATCAGCCCCAGCATTTT.

V is TRBV19 and J is TRBJ2-7; tentatively, D is TRBD2 (7 bases). CDR1 is LNHDA, CDR2 SQIVND, per germline (reference sequence). The CDR3 runs to 15 residues. Trimming cost V 6 bases and J 3 bases, with 18 bases left between them. The CDR3 DNA reads as TGTGCCAGTAGACCCCCGGGGGGCCAAAACTACGAGCAGTACTTC. This encodes CASRPPGGQNYEQYF. Full variable domain (rest looked up from reference TRBV19 and TRBJ2-7): DGGITQSPKYLFRKEGQNVTLSCEQNLNHDAMYWYRQDPGQGLRLIYYSQIVNDFQKGDIAEGYSVSREKKESFPLTVTSAQKNPTAFYLCASRPPGGQNYEQYFGPGTRLTVT.

This clonotype was found a few times. This chain uses TRBV10-3 with TRBJ2-5; 9 bases are a match to TRBD1. V lost 3 bases and J lost 5; bases outside the gene matches: 7. This CDR3 has 15 residues. Germline values: CDR1 ENHRY, CDR2 SYGVKD. The CDR3 reads CAISDLWDRDETQYF. The CDR3 region has the DNA TGTGCCATCAGTGACTTGTGGGACAGGGATGAGACCCAGTACTTC.

This clonotype turned up a few times. This chain uses TRBV3-1 with TRBJ2-5; D remains ambiguous. The CDR3 sequence is 13 residues long. Germline V CDR1 and CDR2: LGHDT, YNNKEL (reference sequence). V shed 4 bases and J shed 13 bases, with 19 bases lying between them. Written as DNA, the CDR3 is TGTGCCAGCAGCCCCGCTGGCGAGAGACCGACGTACTTC. Residues: CASSPAGERPTYF.

This clonotype was counted many times. This sequence joins TRBV27 and TRBJ2-2, with a weak D call TRBD1 (5 bases). CDR3 length: 19 amino acids. V lost 1 base, J lost 4 bases, and 22 bases lay in between. Germline lookup yields CDR1 MNHEY and CDR2 SMNVEV (reference sequence). The CDR3 sequence: CASSLFAQGTPVSTGELFF. The CDR3 DNA is TGTGCCAGCAGTTTATTTGCCCAGGGCACCCCTGTGAGCACCGGGGAGCTGTTTTTT.

The genes are TRBV27 and TRBJ1-2; D is uncertain. CDR3 length: 14 amino acids. Germline V gives CDR1 MNHEY, CDR2 SMNVEV (reference sequence). The V and J ends lost 8 bases and 2 bases respectively, with 15 bases between them. The CDR3 DNA is TGTGCCAGCTCCTCCCTGGCTGCGAACTATGGCTACACCTTC. Its translation: CASSSLAANYGYTF.

This clonotype was counted at least ten times. The chain links TRBV7-2 to TRBJ2-1; D unclear. CDR1 and CDR2 from the germline V gene are SGHTA and FQGNSA. The CDR3 is 12 amino acids. Trimming cost V 1 base and J 6 bases, with 4 bases left between them. The CDR3 DNA is TGTGCCAGCAGCTTAGGACTCAATGAGCAGTTCTTC. This gives the protein CASSLGLNEQFF.

V gene TRBV12-5 combines with J gene TRBJ2-7; 11 positions agree with TRBD1. V lost 1 base and J lost 2; bases outside the gene matches: 10. There are 18 residues in the CDR3. The germline V gene has CDR1 LGHNT and CDR2 FRNRAP. CDR3 amino acids: CASGLAVLPGQGAYEQYF. The CDR3 DNA follows: TGTGCTAGTGGTTTGGCCGTTCTGCCGGGACAGGGGGCCTACGAGCAGTACTTC.

This clonotype was detected only a few times. The rearrangement uses TRBV4-1 and TRBJ2-7, with D tentatively TRBD1 (6 bases). The CDR3 extends over 14 amino acids. CDR1 is MGHRA, CDR2 YSYEKL, per germline. The V end lost 3 bases, the J end lost 0 bases, and 9 bases lay between the germline ends. The CDR3 loop reads CASSQGTTSYEQYF. Written as DNA, the CDR3 is TGCGCCAGCAGCCAGGGGACAACCTCCTACGAGCAGTACTTC.

At least ten counts were recorded for this clonotype. The chain recombines TRBV12-3 or TRBV12-4 with TRBJ1-5; D gene ambiguous. V shed 4 bases and J shed 5 bases, with 6 bases lying between them. This CDR3 has 12 residues. CDR3 nucleotide sequence: TGTGCCAGCAGTTCCCTGGATCAGCCCCAGCATTTT. It yields the protein CASSSLDQPQHF.